This T cell receptor beta chain was observed in a study of shared clonotypes between healthy human individuals. V trimming: 0 bases; J trimming: 6 bases; junction bases outside the gene matches: 3. Germline CDR1 reads SGDLS; CDR2 reads YYNGEE. The CDR3 extends over 15 amino acids. Terminally differentiated effector memory CD45RA+ cells were excluded from the naive CD8 cells, which were CD45RO-negative and positively selected for CCR7. TCRdb keeps only in-frame clones here, not all; method: immunoSEQ multiplex PCR. The sample lists millions of clones, roughly 91% seen once, with about 1.5% in the top ten. This clone came up once.

Sequencing was carried out using naive CD8+ T cells from PBMCs. This TCR was recovered from a man aged 18 to 35 in good health. Some clones in this sample may be carry-over from other donors' samples. The chain carries TRBV9 and TRBJ1-4; 9 bases are a match to TRBD1. CDR3 nucleotide sequence: TGTGCCAGCAGCGTAGAAGGGACAGGGTATGAAAAACTGTTTTTT. Its translation: CASSVEGTGYEKLFF.